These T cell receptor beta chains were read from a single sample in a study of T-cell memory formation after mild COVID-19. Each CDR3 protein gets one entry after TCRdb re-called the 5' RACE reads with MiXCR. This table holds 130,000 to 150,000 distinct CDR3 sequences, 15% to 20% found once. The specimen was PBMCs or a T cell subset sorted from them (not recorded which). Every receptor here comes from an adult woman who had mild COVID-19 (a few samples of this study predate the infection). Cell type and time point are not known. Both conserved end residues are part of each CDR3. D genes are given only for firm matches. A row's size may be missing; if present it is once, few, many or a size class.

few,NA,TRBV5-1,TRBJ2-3,TGCGCCAGCAGCTTGGCTTTGGCTACAGATACGCAGTATTTT,CASSLALATDTQYF
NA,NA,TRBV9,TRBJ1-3,TGTGCCAGCAGCCCGACGGGGTCCATTAACACCATATATTTT,CASSPTGSINTIYF
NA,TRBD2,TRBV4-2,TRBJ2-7,TGTGCCAGCAGCCACCCCACACTAGCGGGAGCAAACGAGCAGTACTTC,CASSHPTLAGANEQYF
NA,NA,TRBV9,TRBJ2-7,TGTGCCAGCAGCTTCACCCGCGACTCCTACGAGCAGTACTTC,CASSFTRDSYEQYF
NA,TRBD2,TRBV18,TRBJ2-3,TGTGCCAGCTCCTCAGGGACTAGCGGGGGTGTCGCAGATACGCAGTATTTT,CASSSGTSGGVADTQYF
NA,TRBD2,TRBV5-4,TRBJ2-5,TGTGCCAGCAGCTTCCGGTCTAGCGGGGCCCAAGAGACCCAGTACTTC,CASSFRSSGAQETQYF
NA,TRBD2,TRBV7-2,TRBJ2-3,TGTGCCAGCAGCTTAGACCCTGCCAGCGGGGGGCTCACAGATACGCAGTATTTT,CASSLDPASGGLTDTQYF
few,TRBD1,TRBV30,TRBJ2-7,TGTGCCTGGAGTATCGGAGTAGGACAGGGAGACTACGAGCAGTACTTC,CAWSIGVGQGDYEQYF
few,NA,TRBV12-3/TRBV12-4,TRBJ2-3,TGTGCCAGCAGTTTCAGACAGGGGAGGGCAGATACGCAGTATTTT,CASSFRQGRADTQYF
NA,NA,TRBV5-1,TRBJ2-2,TGCGCCAGCAGAAGGCAGGACACCGGGGAGCTGTTTTTT,CASRRQDTGELFF
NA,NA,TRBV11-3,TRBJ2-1,TGTGCCAGCAGGGCACAGGGAGGGACCTCCTACAATGAGCAGTTCTTC,CASRAQGGTSYNEQFF
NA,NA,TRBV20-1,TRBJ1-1,TGCAGTGCTCCGCGTAGGGGGATGAACACTGAAGCTTTCTTT,CSAPRRGMNTEAFF
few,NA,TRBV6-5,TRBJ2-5,TGTGCCAGCAGTTACAGGGGGGGGAGGGGGGAGACCCAGTACTTC,CASSYRGGRGETQYF
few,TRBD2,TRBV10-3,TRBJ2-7,TGTGCCATCGGCGGAGCGGGAGGGGGGCTCTACGAGCAGTACTTC,CAIGGAGGGLYEQYF
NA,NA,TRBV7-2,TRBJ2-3,TGTGCCAGCAGCTTAGCGCCGGGGGCAGATACGCAGTATTTT,CASSLAPGADTQYF
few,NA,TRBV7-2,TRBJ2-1,TGTGCCAGCAGCTTTTTCGGGGGGCGGAATGAGCAGTTCTTC,CASSFFGGRNEQFF
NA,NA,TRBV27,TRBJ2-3,TGTGCCAGCAGTTTCGAGGGCCGCACAGATACGCAGTATTTT,CASSFEGRTDTQYF
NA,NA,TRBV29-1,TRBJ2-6,TGCAGCGTTGGTAGGGGTGGAGGGGCCAACGTCCTGACTTTC,CSVGRGGGANVLTF
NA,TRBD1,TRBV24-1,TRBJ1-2,TGTGCCACCAGTGACGACAGGGGGGCTATTGGCTACACCTTC,CATSDDRGAIGYTF
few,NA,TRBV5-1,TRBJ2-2,TGCGCCAGCAGCTTGAGCAGGGGCGGAACCGGGGAGCTGTTTTTT,CASSLSRGGTGELFF
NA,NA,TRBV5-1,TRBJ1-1,TGCGCCAGCAGCCCAGGACAGTTAGCCGAAGCTTTCTTT,CASSPGQLAEAFF
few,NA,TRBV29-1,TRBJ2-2,TGCAGCGTGCAGGGACGGACGAACACCGGGGAGCTGTTTTTT,CSVQGRTNTGELFF
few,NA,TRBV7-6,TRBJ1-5,TGTGCCAGCAGCTTCTATAGCAATCAGCCCCAGCATTTT,CASSFYSNQPQHF
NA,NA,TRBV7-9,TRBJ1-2,TGTGCCAGCAGCTTACTCCCGACGGGCTATGGCTACACCTTC,CASSLLPTGYGYTF